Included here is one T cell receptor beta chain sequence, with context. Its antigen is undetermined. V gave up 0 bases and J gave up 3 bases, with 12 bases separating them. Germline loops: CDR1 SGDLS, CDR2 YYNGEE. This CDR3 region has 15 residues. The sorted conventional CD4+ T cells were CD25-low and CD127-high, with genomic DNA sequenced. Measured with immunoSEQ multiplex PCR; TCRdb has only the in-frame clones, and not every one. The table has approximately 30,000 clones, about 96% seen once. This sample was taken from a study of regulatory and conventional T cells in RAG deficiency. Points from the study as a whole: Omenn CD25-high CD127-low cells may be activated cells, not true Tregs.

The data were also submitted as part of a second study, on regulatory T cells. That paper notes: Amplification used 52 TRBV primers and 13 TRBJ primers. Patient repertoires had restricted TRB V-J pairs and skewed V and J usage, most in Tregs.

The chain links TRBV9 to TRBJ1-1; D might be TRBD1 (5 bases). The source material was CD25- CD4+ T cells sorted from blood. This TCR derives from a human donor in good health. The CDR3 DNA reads TGTGCCAGCAGCGTAGGGGGCAGGGTGGACACTGAAGCTTTCTTT. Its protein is CASSVGGRVDTEAFF.